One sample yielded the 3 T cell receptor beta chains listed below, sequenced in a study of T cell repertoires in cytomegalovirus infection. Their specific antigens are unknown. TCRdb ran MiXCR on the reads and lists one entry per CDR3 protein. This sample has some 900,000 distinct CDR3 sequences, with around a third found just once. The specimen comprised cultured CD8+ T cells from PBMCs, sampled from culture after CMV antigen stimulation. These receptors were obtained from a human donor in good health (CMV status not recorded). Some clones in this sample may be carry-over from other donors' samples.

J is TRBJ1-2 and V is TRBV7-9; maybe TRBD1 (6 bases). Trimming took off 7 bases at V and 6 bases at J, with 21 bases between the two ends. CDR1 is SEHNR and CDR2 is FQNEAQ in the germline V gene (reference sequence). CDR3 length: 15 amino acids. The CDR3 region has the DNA TGTGCCAGCATCCATCGTCAGGGGCTCGGCAATGGCTACACCTTC. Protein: CASIHRQGLGNGYTF.

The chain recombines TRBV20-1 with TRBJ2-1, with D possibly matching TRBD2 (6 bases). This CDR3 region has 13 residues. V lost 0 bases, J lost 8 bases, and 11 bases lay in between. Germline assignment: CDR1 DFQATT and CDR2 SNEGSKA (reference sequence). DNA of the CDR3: TGCAGTGCTAGAGATCAAGGACTATATGAGCAGTTCTTC. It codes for CSARDQGLYEQFF.

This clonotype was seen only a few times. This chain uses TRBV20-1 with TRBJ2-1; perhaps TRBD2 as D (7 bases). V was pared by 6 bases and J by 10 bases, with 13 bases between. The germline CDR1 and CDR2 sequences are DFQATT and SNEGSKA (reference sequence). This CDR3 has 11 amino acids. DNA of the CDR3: TGCAGTGCGCCTTGGGGGGGCGAGCAGTTCTTC. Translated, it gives CSAPWGGEQFF.